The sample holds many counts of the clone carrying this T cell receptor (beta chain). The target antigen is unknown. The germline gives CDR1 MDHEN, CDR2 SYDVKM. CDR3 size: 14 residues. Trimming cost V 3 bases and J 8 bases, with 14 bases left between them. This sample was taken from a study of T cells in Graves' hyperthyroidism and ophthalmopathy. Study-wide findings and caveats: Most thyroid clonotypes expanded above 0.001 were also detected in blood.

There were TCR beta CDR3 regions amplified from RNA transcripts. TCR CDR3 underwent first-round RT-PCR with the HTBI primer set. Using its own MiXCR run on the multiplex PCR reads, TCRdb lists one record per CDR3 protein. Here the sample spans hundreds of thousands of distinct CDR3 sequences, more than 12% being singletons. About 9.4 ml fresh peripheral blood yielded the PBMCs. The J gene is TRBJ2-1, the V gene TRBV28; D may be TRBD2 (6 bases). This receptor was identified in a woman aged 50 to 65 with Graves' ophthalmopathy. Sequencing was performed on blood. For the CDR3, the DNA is TGTGCCAGCAGTTTGGTCGGGAGTGGCGATGAGCAGTTCTTC. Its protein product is CASSLVGSGDEQFF.